This T cell receptor (beta chain) came from a study of T-cell memory formation after mild COVID-19. Study-level information: Largely, TCR clusters stayed within a single donor.

One entry per CDR3 protein results from TCRdb running MiXCR on the 5' RACE reads. The data hold around 300,000 distinct CDR3 sequences, with about 13% observed a single time. This clonotype was found a few times. The antigen is undetermined. CDR1 and CDR2 (germline): DFQATT, SNEGSKA (reference sequence). Unmatched junction bases numbered 13, after V lost 5 bases and J lost 2 bases. The CDR3 length is 17 residues. Study-level findings and limits: Clones that contracted from day 15 to 85 had balanced CD4/CD8; later expanders were CD4+ biased. Prior to infection, memory already included some responding clones, suggesting cross-reactive memory joined.

The origin of this receptor is a man between 18 and 35 years old who had mild COVID-19 (a few samples of this study predate the infection). Cell type and time point are not known. The chain carries TRBV20-1 and TRBJ1-5; 9 nucleotides line up with TRBD1. The sample consisted of PBMCs or a T cell subset sorted from them (not recorded which). The CDR3 bases are TGCAGTGCTTTTGACTCCGGGACAGGGTTGGGCAATCAGCCCCAGCATTTT. Its protein product is CSAFDSGTGLGNQPQHF.